This T cell receptor (beta chain) is drawn from a study of blood T cell repertoires in COVID-19. Trimming took off 3 bases at V and 7 bases at J, with 12 bases between the two ends. CDR1 and CDR2 from the germline V gene are GTSNPN and SVGIG (reference sequence). CDR3 length equals 12 residues. Profiling relied on immunoSEQ multiplex PCR, and the TCRdb table lists in-frame clones only, not all of them. The sample records roughly 220,000 clones, around 84% being singletons. J is TRBJ1-1 and V is TRBV30, with D unclear. This TCR was recovered from a woman between 35 and 50 years old who had recovered from COVID-19. Source material: peripheral blood. CDR3 residues: CAWSPSLIEAFF. The CDR3 region has the DNA TGTGCCTGGAGCCCTTCCTTAATTGAAGCTTTCTTT.